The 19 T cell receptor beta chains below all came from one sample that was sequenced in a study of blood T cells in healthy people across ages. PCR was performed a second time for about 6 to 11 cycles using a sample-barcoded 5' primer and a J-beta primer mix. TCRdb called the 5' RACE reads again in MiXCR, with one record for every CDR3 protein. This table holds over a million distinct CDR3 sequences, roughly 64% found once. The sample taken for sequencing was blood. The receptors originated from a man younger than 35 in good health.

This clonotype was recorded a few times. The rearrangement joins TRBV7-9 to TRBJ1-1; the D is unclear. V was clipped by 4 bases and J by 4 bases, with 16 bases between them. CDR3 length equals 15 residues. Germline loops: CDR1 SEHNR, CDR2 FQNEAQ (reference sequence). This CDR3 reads CASSSRTAVGTEAFF. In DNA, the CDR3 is TGTGCCAGCAGCTCCCGTACGGCAGTAGGCACTGAAGCTTTCTTT.

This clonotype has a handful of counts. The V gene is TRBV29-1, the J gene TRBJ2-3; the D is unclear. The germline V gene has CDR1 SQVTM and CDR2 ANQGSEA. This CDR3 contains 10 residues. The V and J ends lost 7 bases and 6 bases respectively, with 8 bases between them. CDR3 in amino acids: CSGLLDTQYF. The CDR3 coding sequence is TGCAGCGGATTATTGGATACGCAGTATTTT.

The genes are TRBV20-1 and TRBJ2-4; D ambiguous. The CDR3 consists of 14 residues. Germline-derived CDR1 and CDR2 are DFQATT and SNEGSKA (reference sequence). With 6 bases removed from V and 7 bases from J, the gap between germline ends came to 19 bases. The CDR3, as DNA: TGCAGTGCCCCGGACCGAACTACCGGGAACATTCAGTACTTC. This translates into CSAPDRTTGNIQYF.

CDR3 protein: CASMGGNSYEQYF. The CDR3 coding sequence is TGTGCCAGCATGGGAGGGAACTCCTACGAGCAGTACTTC. The chain is built from TRBV2 and TRBJ2-7; 7 nucleotides line up with TRBD2. Unmatched junction bases numbered 3, after V lost 7 bases and J lost 0 bases. The V gene's germline CDR1 is SNHLY and CDR2 FYNNEI. The CDR3 spans 13 residues.

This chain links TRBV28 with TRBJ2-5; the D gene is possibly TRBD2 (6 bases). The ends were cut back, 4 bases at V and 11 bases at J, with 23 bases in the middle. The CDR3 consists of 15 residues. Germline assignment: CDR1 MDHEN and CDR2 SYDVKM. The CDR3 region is CASSSPFGSSGEQYF. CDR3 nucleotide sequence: TGTGCCAGCAGTTCACCTTTCGGGAGCTCGGGTGAGCAGTACTTC.

As DNA, the CDR3 is TGTGCCAGCAGCACCCCGACAGGTGAGACTGAAGCTTTCTTT. This gives the protein CASSTPTGETEAFF. J is TRBJ1-1 and V is TRBV7-9, with D possibly TRBD1 on 6 matching bases. V lost 5 bases and J 5 bases, leaving 15 bases between the germline ends. Germline V gene data show CDR1 as SEHNR and CDR2 as FQNEAQ (reference sequence). The CDR3 is 14 amino acids.

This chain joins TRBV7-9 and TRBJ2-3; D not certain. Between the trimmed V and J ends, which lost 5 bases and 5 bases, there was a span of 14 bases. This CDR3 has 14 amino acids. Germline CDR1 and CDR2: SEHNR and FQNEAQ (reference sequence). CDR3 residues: CASSPSEERDTQYF. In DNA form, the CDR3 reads TGTGCCAGCAGCCCCAGCGAGGAAAGAGATACGCAGTATTTT.

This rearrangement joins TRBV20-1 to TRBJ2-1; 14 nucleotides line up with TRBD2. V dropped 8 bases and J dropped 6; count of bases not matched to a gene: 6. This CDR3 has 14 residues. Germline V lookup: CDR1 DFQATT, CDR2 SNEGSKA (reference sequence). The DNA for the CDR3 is TGCAGTCCCCGACTAGCGGGAGGGCCCAATGAGCAGTTCTTC. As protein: CSPRLAGGPNEQFF.

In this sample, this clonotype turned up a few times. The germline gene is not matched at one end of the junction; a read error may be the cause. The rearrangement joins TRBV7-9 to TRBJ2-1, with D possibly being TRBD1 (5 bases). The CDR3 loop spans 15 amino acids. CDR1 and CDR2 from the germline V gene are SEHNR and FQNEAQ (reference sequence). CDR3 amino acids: CVSSLGYRYDNEQFF. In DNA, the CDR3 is TGTGTCAGCAGCTTAGGATACAGGTACGACAATGAGCAGTTCTTC.

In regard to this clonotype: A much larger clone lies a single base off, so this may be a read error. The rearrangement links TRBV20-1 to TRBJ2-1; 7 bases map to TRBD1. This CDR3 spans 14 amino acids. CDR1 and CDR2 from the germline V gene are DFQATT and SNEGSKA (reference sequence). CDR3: CSAAPGQNYNERFF. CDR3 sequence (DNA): TGCAGTGCTGCACCGGGACAGAACTACAATGAGCGGTTCTTC.

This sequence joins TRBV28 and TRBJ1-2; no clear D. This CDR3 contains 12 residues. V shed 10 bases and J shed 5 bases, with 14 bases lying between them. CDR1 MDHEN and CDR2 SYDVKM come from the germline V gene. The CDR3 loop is CATMSSAYGYTF. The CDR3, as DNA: TGTGCCACCATGAGCTCGGCTTATGGCTACACCTTC.

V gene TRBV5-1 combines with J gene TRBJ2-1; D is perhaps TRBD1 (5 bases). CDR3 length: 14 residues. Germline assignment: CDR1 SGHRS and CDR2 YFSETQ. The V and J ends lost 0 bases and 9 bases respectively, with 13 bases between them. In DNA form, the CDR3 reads TGCGCCAGCAGCTTGGGACAGCTTAAGGCTGAGCAGTTCTTC. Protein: CASSLGQLKAEQFF.

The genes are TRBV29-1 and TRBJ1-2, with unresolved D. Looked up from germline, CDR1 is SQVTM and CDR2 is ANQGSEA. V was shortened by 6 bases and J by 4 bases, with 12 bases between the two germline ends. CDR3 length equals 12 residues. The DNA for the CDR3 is TGCAGCGTCGAAACACATCTCTATGGCTACACCTTC. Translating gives CSVETHLYGYTF. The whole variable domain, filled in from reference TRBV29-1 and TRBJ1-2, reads SAVISQKPSRDICQRGTSLTIQCQVDSQVTMMFWYRQQPGQSLTLIATANQGSEATYESGFVIDKFPISRPNLTFSTLTVSNMSPEDSSIYLCSVETHLYGYTFGSGTRLTVV.

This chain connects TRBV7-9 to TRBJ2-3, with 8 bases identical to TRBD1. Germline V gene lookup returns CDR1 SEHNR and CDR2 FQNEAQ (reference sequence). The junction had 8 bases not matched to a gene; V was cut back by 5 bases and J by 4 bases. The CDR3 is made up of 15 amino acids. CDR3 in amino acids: CASSHRTGTADTQYF. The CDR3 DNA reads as TGTGCCAGCAGCCACAGGACAGGGACGGCAGATACGCAGTATTTT.

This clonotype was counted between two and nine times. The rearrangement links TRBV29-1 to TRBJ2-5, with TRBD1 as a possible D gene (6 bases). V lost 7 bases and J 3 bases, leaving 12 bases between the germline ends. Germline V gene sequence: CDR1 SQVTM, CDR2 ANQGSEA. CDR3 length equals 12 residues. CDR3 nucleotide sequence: TGCAGCGGGGGAGAGGGGGAAGAGACCCAGTACTTC. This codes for CSGGEGEETQYF.

DNA for the CDR3: TGCGCCAGCAGCCAAGACGCCCCGAGGACAGGGCGGGTCAATCAGCCCCAGCATTTT. This encodes CASSQDAPRTGRVNQPQHF. The chain couples TRBV4-1 to TRBJ1-5, with 8 bases fitting TRBD1. V gave up 0 bases and J gave up 3 bases; unmatched junction bases: 13. There are 19 residues in the CDR3. Germline V CDR1 and CDR2: MGHRA, YSYEKL.

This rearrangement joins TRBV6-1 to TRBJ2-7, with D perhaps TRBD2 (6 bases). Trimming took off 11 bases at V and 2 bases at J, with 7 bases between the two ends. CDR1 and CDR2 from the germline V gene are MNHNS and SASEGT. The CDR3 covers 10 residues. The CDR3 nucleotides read TGTGCCGGAGGGACCTACGAGCAGTACTTC. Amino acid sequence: CAGGTYEQYF.

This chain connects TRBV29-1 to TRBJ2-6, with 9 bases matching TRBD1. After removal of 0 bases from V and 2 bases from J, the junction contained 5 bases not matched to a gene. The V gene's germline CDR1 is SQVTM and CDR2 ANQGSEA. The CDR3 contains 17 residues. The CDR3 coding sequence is TGCAGCGTTGAAGAGTCCCGGGACAGGGCTGGGGCCAACGTCCTGACTTTC. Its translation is CSVEESRDRAGANVLTF. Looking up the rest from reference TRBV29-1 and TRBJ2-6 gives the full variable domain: SAVISQKPSRDICQRGTSLTIQCQVDSQVTMMFWYRQQPGQSLTLIATANQGSEATYESGFVIDKFPISRPNLTFSTLTVSNMSPEDSSIYLCSVEESRDRAGANVLTFGAGSRLTVL.

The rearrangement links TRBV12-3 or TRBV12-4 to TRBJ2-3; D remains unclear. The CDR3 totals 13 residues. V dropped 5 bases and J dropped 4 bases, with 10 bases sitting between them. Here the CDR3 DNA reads TGTGCCAGCAGTCCCCGGGTCCCAGATACGCAGTATTTT. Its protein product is CASSPRVPDTQYF.